This paragraph reports one TCR beta chain. Its antigen has not been determined. Per-nucleotide qualities are absent, and no much larger clonotype sits a single base away. The CDR3 regions of human TCRbeta chains were subjected to immunosequencing. Per the source publication's procedure: Repertoire TCRs were checked for matches against a reference library of SARS-CoV-2-specific TCRs that had been generated using the MIRA antigen-specificity platform. Breadth meant the fraction of unique TCRs that were SARS-CoV-2-associated, whereas depth meant the fraction of total T cells that were SARS-CoV-2-associated. Using the MIRA data, each spike-specific TCR was assigned both to the spike region to which the TCR was reactive and to a CD4 or CD8 class. Log10-transformed breadth and depth values were compared by one-way ANOVA with Sidak's multiple comparisons tests. TCRdb took over this immuneACCESS table, retaining in-frame rearrangements with V and J assigned. Such tables are incomplete; in checked studies, under half of the missing clones stem from an unresolved V gene, and the remainder is unexplained. Clone size and the V and J calls come from that table; the DNA yielded D and trimming. A total of 100,000 to 150,000 clones appear in this sample, around 92% of them only once. 14% of the sample belongs to the ten largest clones.

This specimen belongs to a study of T cell responses to AZD1222 COVID-19 vaccine (dated by TCRdb to the early 2020s). For the wider study: AZD1222 recipients whose second dose came at about 4 weeks and those whose second dose came at about 12 weeks were combined into one group, since spike-specific TCR depth and breadth did not differ between the two schedules. A total of 230 or so trial participants underwent TCR sequencing, of whom roughly 210 received two doses of AZD1222 and 26 received two doses of the MenACWY control vaccine. Trial participants were enrolled by age into subgroups of 18-55, 56-69 and 70-plus years, and about 150, 27 and 61 TCR-sequenced participants, respectively, were included in these subgroups. What the study reported, not specific to this receptor: A significant rise in spike-specific TCR breadth and depth was observed after two AZD1222 doses relative to day 0 and relative to MenACWY recipients. Because no day 14 peak-response samples were available, repertoires were characterized only after the peak T cell response. The vaccine-associated CD4 TCRs covered the entire spike protein, and the dominant responses fell in regions 160-218 and 743-854. Conclusions about previously exposed vaccinees are limited because only five to seven AZD1222 recipients were SARS-CoV-2 seropositive at baseline. In the small 56-69-year group, the increase in depth fell short of significance, most likely because of low power. Reportedly, almost half of the unique spike-specific TCRs recognized epitopes lying outside the regions that are mutated in the B.1.351 and B.1.1.7 variants. Participants were mostly white British, with more females than males. The authors suggested clonal diversity may have been underestimated.

V has 3 bases trimmed and J has 7 bases trimmed; junction bases matching no gene number 10. The CDR3, from cysteine to phenylalanine, totals 16 residues. The DNA shown is the 48-base CDR3, in frame from base 1. CDR1 and CDR2 (MGHRA, YSYEKL) derive from the germline V gene. This specimen's time point label, interpreted: baseline before first vaccination. Vaccinee samples were obtained from the UK trials COV001 and COV002, which included a single-blind randomized controlled phase 2/3 trial of AZD1222 (ChAdOx1 nCoV-19) in healthy adults. For TCRbeta chain sequencing, PBMC samples from trial participants were taken at day 0 and at day 28 after the second dose.

The sequence joins TRBV4-1 to TRBJ1-4, with 8 middle bases fitting TRBD1. This clonotype was obtained from an adult in good health. The starting material was peripheral blood, obtained on day 0 of AZD1222 vaccination. In nucleotide form, the sequence is TGCGCCAGCAGCCATGGTCAGACAGGGGAGGGTGAAAAACTGTTTTTT. Translated, this gives CASSHGQTGEGEKLFF.